This entry describes one TCR beta chain. The antigen remains unidentified. Germline lookup yields CDR1 SGHTS and CDR2 YDEGEE. The ends lost 0 bases at V and 3 bases at J; junction bases unmatched: 4. This CDR3 region has 16 residues. This entry comes from a study of shared clonotypes between healthy human individuals. Study results and limitations: Clonotype sharing among donors likely depends on sequencing depth.

Assay: immunoSEQ multiplex PCR; the TCRdb copy retains only in-frame clones and omits some. This sample has under 2,000,000 clones, with approximately 95% found just once. CD8 cells classed as naive were CD45RO-negative and positively selected for CCR7, excluding terminally differentiated effector memory CD45RA+ cells. The chain is built from TRBV5-8 and TRBJ2-7, with 12 positions matching TRBD2. The sequence was collected from a man aged 18 to 30 in good health. The source material was naive CD8+ T cells sorted from blood. CDR3 region: CASSLGLAGAGYEQYF. The CDR3 nucleotides are TGTGCCAGCAGCTTGGGACTAGCGGGAGCCGGCTACGAGCAGTACTTC.